This T cell receptor (beta chain) was captured in a study of blood T cell repertoires in COVID-19. Study-level information: COVID-19 samples collected from the United States, Italy and Spain covered acute and convalescent phases.

Losses at the gene ends were 5 bases for V and 10 bases for J; bases not matched to a gene: 9. Germline CDR1 reads KGHSH; CDR2 reads LQKENI. The CDR3 totals 14 residues. Everyone who took part was roughly 18 to 89 years old, and they came from roughly 25 US areas. Cohort allocation depended upon clinical history that participants reported. In the study's own analysis: The assay estimated nucleated cells by amplifying reference gene primers. Assay: immunoSEQ multiplex PCR; the TCRdb copy retains only in-frame clones and omits some. The V and J calls and the clone size are those of that table, but D and trimming were determined from the DNA. The profile shows approximately 300,000 clones, about 89% of them singletons.

The specimen sequenced was PBMCs or T cells enriched from blood (not recorded which). This TCR was sampled from a woman under 30 who had recovered from COVID-19. The chain carries TRBV18 and TRBJ2-1; 9 positions match TRBD1. CDR3 nucleotides: TGTGCCAGCTCAGGTCCCGGGACAGGGCCGGAGCAGTTCTTC. As protein: CASSGPGTGPEQFF.